The 7 T cell receptor beta chains below come from one sample, sequenced in a study of blood T cells in healthy people across ages. The second PCR ran roughly 7 to 12 cycles with a sample-barcoded 5' primer and J-beta primers. MiXCR was run by TCRdb on the 5' RACE reads, yielding one entry per CDR3 protein. The sample includes more than 600,000 distinct CDR3 sequences, more than 20% of them seen just once. The same data also contributed to another study, on T cells of mothers and their children.

Material: blood. These receptors all come from a boy aged 5-17 years in good health.

This clonotype has just a few counts. This chain joins TRBV20-1 and TRBJ2-5, with 9 nucleotides matching TRBD2. The last part of the DNA fits TRBJ2-1 better; the J call may be wrong. Per germline, CDR1 DFQATT and CDR2 SNEGSKA (reference sequence). The CDR3 contains 14 residues. The DNA for the CDR3 is TGCAGTGCCTTAGCCCCCCTAGCGGGGCTTCAGCAGTTCTTC. This encodes CSALAPLAGLQQFF.

V and J are TRBV20-1 and TRBJ2-5; D tentatively fits TRBD1 or TRBD2 (6 bases each). The better agreement between TRBJ2-1 and the DNA end casts doubt on the J call. This CDR3 contains 15 residues. The germline CDR1 and CDR2 sequences are DFQATT and SNEGSKA (reference sequence). CDR3 residues: CSARDGTGANNEQFF. The CDR3, as DNA: TGCAGTGCTAGAGATGGGACGGGGGCGAACAATGAGCAGTTCTTC.

The chain carries TRBV10-3 and TRBJ1-1, with D unclear. The germline CDR1 and CDR2 sequences are ENHRY and SYGVKD. V was shortened by 3 bases and J by 0 bases, with 8 bases between the two germline ends. This CDR3 is built from 14 residues. CDR3 loop: CAISDEGMNTEAFF. CDR3 in DNA: TGTGCCATCAGTGATGAGGGTATGAACACTGAAGCTTTCTTT.

This clonotype was picked up a small number of times. This sequence joins TRBV29-1 and TRBJ1-1; D not certain. This CDR3 region has 12 residues. V was cut by 7 bases and J by 8 bases, with 17 bases left in between. Germline V lookup: CDR1 SQVTM, CDR2 ANQGSEA. CDR3 protein: CSAASHGFEAFF. As DNA, the CDR3 is TGCAGCGCTGCCTCACATGGATTCGAAGCTTTCTTT.

This clonotype was counted a few times. The gene calls are TRBV28 and TRBJ2-7; D not certain. The CDR3 contains 12 residues. Trimming shortened V by 6 bases and J by 4 bases, and 10 bases separated the two germline ends. Germline assignment: CDR1 MDHEN and CDR2 SYDVKM. This CDR3 reads CASSSYYYEQYF. CDR3 sequence (DNA): TGTGCCAGCAGCTCCTACTATTACGAGCAGTACTTC.

This sequence joins TRBV25-1 and TRBJ2-7; D tentatively fits TRBD1 or TRBD2 (5 bases each). Trimming shortened V by 3 bases and J by 2 bases, and 14 bases separated the two germline ends. The CDR3 sequence is 15 residues long. Germline-derived CDR1 and CDR2 are MGHDK and SYGVNS. This CDR3 is CASSDPGDRPYEQYF. DNA for the CDR3: TGTGCCAGCAGTGACCCCGGGGACCGACCCTACGAGCAGTACTTC.

V gene TRBV20-1 combines with J gene TRBJ2-7; a possible D gene is TRBD2 (6 bases). The germline V and J ends were trimmed by 3 bases and 7 bases, with 22 bases remaining between them. Per germline, CDR1 DFQATT and CDR2 SNEGSKA (reference sequence). The CDR3 contains 15 residues. The CDR3 DNA reads as TGCAGTGCTAGTGTACCGGGACTGGCTTTGGGAGAGCAGTACTTC. As protein: CSASVPGLALGEQYF.